The rows below give T cell receptor beta chains drawn from one sample of a study of monozygotic twins with cystic fibrosis. Sequencing was performed with immunoSEQ multiplex PCR; in TCRdb, only in-frame clones are kept and a portion is missing. The table shows around 34,000 clones, with 92% occurring only once. Sequenced material: blood. The receptors derive from a girl aged 2-10 years with cystic fibrosis. Each CDR3 is given with its conserved first and last residue. Fields, in order: CDR3 length, clone size, D gene, J gene, V gene, CDR3 DNA, CDR3 protein. D genes are given only for firm matches. For some rows the clone size is stated as once, few or many, or as a class when expanded; others skip it.

>16|NA|TRBD1|TRBJ1-4|TRBV7-2
TGTGCCAGCAGCCCCGGCGGGACAGGGGGCTATGAAAAACTGTTTTTT
CASSPGGTGGYEKLFF
>13|NA|NA|TRBJ1-5|TRBV7-6
TGTGCCAGCAGCTTAAGGGCGAGGGAGCCCCAGCATTTT
CASSLRAREPQHF
>13|NA|NA|TRBJ1-5|TRBV19
TGTGCCAGTAGTGCGGGTAGGGATCAGCCCCAGCATTTT
CASSAGRDQPQHF
>14|NA|NA|TRBJ1-5|TRBV6-6
TGTGCCAGCAGCCCGGTTTATAGCAATCAGCCCCAGCATTTT
CASSPVYSNQPQHF
>14|NA|TRBD1|TRBJ1-2|TRBV5-1
TGCGCCAGCAGCTCAAAGGGACAGGGGGAAGGCTACACCTTC
CASSSKGQGEGYTF
>12|NA|NA|TRBJ2-7|TRBV7-9
TGTGCCAGCAGCGAATGGGGAGGCGAGCAGTACTTC
CASSEWGGEQYF
>14|NA|NA|TRBJ1-5|TRBV5-4
TGTGCCAGCAGCTTAAGTGGGAGCAATCAGCCCCAGCATTTT
CASSLSGSNQPQHF
>16|NA|NA|TRBJ1-4|TRBV7-9
TGTGCCAGCAGCTTAGCAACAGGGTCATTTACAGAAAAACTGTTTTTT
CASSLATGSFTEKLFF
>12|NA|NA|TRBJ2-7|TRBV28
TGTGCCAGCAGTTCCGACAGGTACGAGCAGTACTTC
CASSSDRYEQYF
>14|NA|TRBD2|TRBJ2-1|TRBV6-6
TGTGCCAGCAGGCGGGGACTAGCGAGCGATGAGCAGTTCTTC
CASRRGLASDEQFF
>14|NA|TRBD1|TRBJ2-5|TRBV5-6
TGTGCCAGCAGTACCCGACAGGGGAGGGAGACCCAGTACTTC
CASSTRQGRETQYF
>13|NA|NA|TRBJ1-2|TRBV5-4
TGTGCCAGCAGCTCGGACGGCAACTATGGCTACACCTTC
CASSSDGNYGYTF
>16|once|TRBD2|TRBJ2-1|TRBV19
TGTGCCAGTAGTATAGTGGCTAGCGGGGTAGGGAATGAGCAGTTCTTC
CASSIVASGVGNEQFF
>15|NA|NA|TRBJ2-7|TRBV19
TGTGCCAGTAGTATAGGGCACGGTTCCACCTACGAGCAGTACTTC
CASSIGHGSTYEQYF
>14|NA|NA|TRBJ2-3|TRBV9
TGTGCCAGCAGCGTAGACACAGCTACAGATACGCAGTATTTT
CASSVDTATDTQYF
>16|NA|TRBD2|TRBJ2-1|TRBV7-2
TGTGCCAGCAGCCTGGGAGGGACTAGCGGGAACAATGAGCAGTTCTTC
CASSLGGTSGNNEQFF
>16|NA|TRBD2|TRBJ2-1|TRBV2
TGTGCCAGCAGTGTCGGCGGGAGGGCCTTCGGCCATGAGCAGTTCTTC
CASSVGGRAFGHEQFF
>16|medium-sized|NA|TRBJ2-1|TRBV27
TGTGCCAGCAGTCCCGTGTCGGGAGCTTTATACAATGAGCAGTTCTTC
CASSPVSGALYNEQFF
>13|once|TRBD1|TRBJ2-5|TRBV28
TGTGCCAGCAGTTTGGGACAGTCAGAGACCCAGTACTTC
CASSLGQSETQYF
>15|NA|NA|TRBJ2-5|TRBV29-1
TGCAGCGTGAGCGGAGGCCCTACCTCGGGCGAGACCCAGTACTTC
CSVSGGPTSGETQYF
>14|NA|TRBD1|TRBJ1-6|TRBV2
TGTGCCAGCAGTGGCGGACAGGCCACTTCACCCCTCCACTTT
CASSGGQATSPLHF
>14|NA|NA|TRBJ1-3|TRBV2
TGTGCCAGCAGAGCAAACAGGGCAGGAAACACCATATATTTT
CASRANRAGNTIYF
>12|NA|NA|TRBJ1-2|TRBV25-1
TGTGCCAGCAGTGAAGGGGACTATGGCTACACCTTC
CASSEGDYGYTF
>15|once|NA|TRBJ1-2|TRBV6-4
TGTGCCAGCAGTGTCCCCACCGGGACGGATTATGGCTACACCTTC
CASSVPTGTDYGYTF
>11|NA|NA|TRBJ1-5|TRBV6-1
TGTGCCAGCAGCGGGGTGCAGCCCCAGCATTTT
CASSGVQPQHF
>13|NA|NA|TRBJ1-2|TRBV12-5
TGTGCTAGTGGCACCTCAGTGGGCTATGGCTACACCTTC
CASGTSVGYGYTF
>14|NA|TRBD1|TRBJ1-5|TRBV10-3
TGTGCCATCAGTGAGGGACAGGGCAATCAGCCCCAGCATTTT
CAISEGQGNQPQHF
>15|NA|NA|TRBJ2-5|TRBV5-4
TGTGCCAGCAGCTTGGTTCGGGATGGGGAAGAGACCCAGTACTTC
CASSLVRDGEETQYF
>13|once|NA|TRBJ1-2|TRBV28
TGTGCCAGCAGTTTACCTGCTAGGGATGGCTACACCTTC
CASSLPARDGYTF
>14|NA|TRBD1|TRBJ1-2|TRBV10-3
TGTGCCATCAGAGACCGGGACAGGGGCTATGGCTACACCTTC
CAIRDRDRGYGYTF
>16|once|NA|TRBJ2-2|TRBV6-1
TGTGCCAGCAGTGATTTGGCGGGACGAAGCACCGGGGAGCTGTTTTTT
CASSDLAGRSTGELFF
>16|NA|TRBD2|TRBJ2-3|TRBV19
TGTGCCAGTAGTTCCCGGACTAGCGGGGTCGCAGATACGCAGTATTTT
CASSSRTSGVADTQYF
>17|NA|NA|TRBJ2-5|TRBV29-1
TGCAGCGTTGAAGACTCGGGGCGGGGGCTATACCAAGAGACCCAGTACTTC
CSVEDSGRGLYQETQYF
>14|NA|NA|TRBJ2-7|TRBV9
TGTGCCAGCAGCGTAGCTCCTAGCCCCTACGAGCAGTACTTC
CASSVAPSPYEQYF
>15|NA|TRBD2|TRBJ2-1|TRBV19
TGTGCCAGTAGTGGACTAGCGGGCCTAGAGGCTGAGCAGTTCTTC
CASSGLAGLEAEQFF
>15|NA|NA|TRBJ1-6|TRBV5-5
TGTGCCAGCACAGGGGCGGTCGTTGGGAATTCACCCCTCCACTTT
CASTGAVVGNSPLHF
>17|NA|NA|TRBJ2-7|TRBV7-9
TGTGCCAGCAGCCTTGGGGGGTACAGGGTGAGTCCCTACGAGCAGTACTTC
CASSLGGYRVSPYEQYF
>15|NA|NA|TRBJ1-3|TRBV6-1
TGTGCCAGCAGTGCCCGGGACAATGCCGGAAACACCATATATTTT
CASSARDNAGNTIYF
>13|once|NA|TRBJ2-5|TRBV29-1
TGCAGCCCCGTCGGGCTGTCTGCGGAGACCCAGTACTTC
CSPVGLSAETQYF
>12|NA|NA|TRBJ1-3|TRBV11-2
TGTGCCAGCAGCTTAGCTGGAAACACCATATATTTT
CASSLAGNTIYF
>14|NA|NA|TRBJ1-2|TRBV6-1
TGTGCCAGCAGACTAATGGCCAGCCCGGGGGGCTACACCTTC
CASRLMASPGGYTF